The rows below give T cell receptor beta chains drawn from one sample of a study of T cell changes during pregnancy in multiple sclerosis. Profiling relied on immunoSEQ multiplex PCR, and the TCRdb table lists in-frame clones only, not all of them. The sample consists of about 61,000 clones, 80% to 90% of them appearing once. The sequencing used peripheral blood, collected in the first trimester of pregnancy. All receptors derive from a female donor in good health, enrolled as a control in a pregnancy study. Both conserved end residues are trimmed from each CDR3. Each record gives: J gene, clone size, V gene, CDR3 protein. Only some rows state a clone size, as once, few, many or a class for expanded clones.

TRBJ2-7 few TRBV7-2 ASSYTPGFSYEQY
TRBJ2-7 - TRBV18 ASSPLARAEQY
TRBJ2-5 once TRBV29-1 SSRGQGGPQETQY
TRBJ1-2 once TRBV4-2 ASSHSGVDYGYT
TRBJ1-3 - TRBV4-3 ASSQVFPGNGNTIY
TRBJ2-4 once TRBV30 AWSGRDRGRKLAKNIQY
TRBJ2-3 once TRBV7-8 ASSLDFGTQY
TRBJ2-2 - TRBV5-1 ASSPKGQGTGELF
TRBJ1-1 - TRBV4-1 ASSRTGYRGTEAF
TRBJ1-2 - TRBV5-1 ASSPWTSEGYT
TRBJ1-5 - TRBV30 AWSVQGVGDQPQH
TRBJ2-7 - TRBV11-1 ASSLLGAREQY
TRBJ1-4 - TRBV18 ASSPQTAGQINEKLF
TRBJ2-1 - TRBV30 AWTSGGMYNEQF
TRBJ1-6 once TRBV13 ASSGQGMLPLH
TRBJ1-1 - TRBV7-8 ASSLARFKNTEAF
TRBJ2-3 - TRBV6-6 ASSYSERGTDTQY
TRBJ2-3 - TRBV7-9 ASSLAIGGGKTDTQY
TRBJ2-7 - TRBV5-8 ASGRRSYEQY
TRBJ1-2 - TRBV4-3 ASSPGGRGGNPDT
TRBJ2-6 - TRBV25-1 ASGSSGANVLT
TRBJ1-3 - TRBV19 ASSRSPGGSSGNTIY
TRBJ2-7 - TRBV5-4 ASSPGGKGAYEQY
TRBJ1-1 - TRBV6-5 ASSQGLITEAF
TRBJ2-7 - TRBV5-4 ASSLDPQAGGPLGQY
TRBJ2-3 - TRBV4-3 ASSQDGPNTQY
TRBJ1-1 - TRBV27 ASSSLTGHDTEAF
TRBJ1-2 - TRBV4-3 ASSQDLQGSYGYT
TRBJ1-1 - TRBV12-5 ASGRGQGGNTEAF
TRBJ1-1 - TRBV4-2 ASSQDLVWEGPEAF
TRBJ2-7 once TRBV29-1 SVESPVSYEQY
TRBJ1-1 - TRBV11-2 ASSFAFLGAMNTEAF
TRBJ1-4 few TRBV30 AWTASPAGEKLF